The 2 T cell receptor beta chains presented below share a single source sample, sequenced in a study of cytomegalovirus exposure and HLA in healthy donors. The PCR employed 60 Vbeta primers together with 13 Jbeta primers. The repertoire was sequenced with immunoSEQ multiplex PCR; TCRdb's copy has only in-frame clones and lacks some. Here the sample table reports about 110,000 clones. The sample consisted of PBMCs. These TCRs come from a man aged 35 to 55 in good health and CMV-seropositive.

The chain has TRBV6-1 and TRBJ2-3; 11 bases align to TRBD2. Looked up from germline, CDR1 is MNHNS and CDR2 is SASEGT. J gave up 2 bases and V 4 bases, and 5 bases lay outside the gene matches. The CDR3 has 16 residues. The chain's CDR3 is CASSGVTSGDTDTQYF. The CDR3 DNA sequence: TGTGCCAGCAGTGGCGTGACTAGCGGGGACACAGATACGCAGTATTTT.

The V call is TRBV28, the J call TRBJ2-2; 9 nucleotides agree with TRBD2. Germline-derived CDR1 and CDR2 are MDHEN and SYDVKM. There are 13 residues in the CDR3. Germline trimming cut 10 bases from V and 6 bases from J; bases unmatched to any gene: 6. CDR3 in DNA: TGTGCCACCTCTCTAGCGGGACCCGGGGAGCTGTTTTTT. Translating it yields CATSLAGPGELFF.